This is a list of T cell receptor beta chains from one sample in a study of T cell repertoires in cytomegalovirus infection. TCRdb reprocessed the reads with MiXCR, giving one entry per CDR3 protein. This sample carries around 500,000 distinct CDR3 sequences, approximately 46% of them seen once, and the ten largest clones take around 45%. For these receptors, no antigen is known. The sequences come from cultured PBMCs, collected from culture after CMV antigen stimulation. These TCRs come from a human donor in good health (CMV status not recorded). Some clones in this sample may be carry-over from other donors' samples. The CDR3 runs from the conserved cysteine through the conserved F or W. Each record gives: V gene, CDR3 length, clone size, D gene, J gene, CDR3 DNA, CDR3 protein. The D gene is left open where the match is weak. The size field is filled for only some rows; it gives once, few, many or a size class.

TRBV12-3/TRBV12-4,13,-,-,TRBJ2-7,TGTGCCAGCAGTTTAGTCAGGGCTTACGAGCAGTACTTC,CASSLVRAYEQYF
TRBV6-1,16,few,TRBD2,TRBJ2-2,TGTGCCAGCAGCAATCGACTAGCGGGAGGCACCGGGGAGCTGTTTTTT,CASSNRLAGGTGELFF
TRBV7-2,15,-,TRBD2,TRBJ2-5,TGTGCCAGCAGTATTAGCGGGAGTAGCGAAGAGACCCAGTCCTTC,CASSISGSSEETQSF
TRBV20-1,18,-,TRBD2,TRBJ2-1,TGCAGTGCTAGAGATCTGGGGCTAGCGGGAGGGCCGGTTTACGAGCAGTTCTTC,CSARDLGLAGGPVYEQFF
TRBV7-2,16,-,-,TRBJ2-7,TGTGCCAGCAGCTTAGCCCCGACTAGTCCTCTCCACGAGCAGTACTTC,CASSLAPTSPLHEQYF
TRBV4-3,15,-,-,TRBJ1-5,TGCGCCAGCAGCCAACTCCAGGCTGGCAATCAGCCCCAGCATTTT,CASSQLQAGNQPQHF
TRBV12-3/TRBV12-4,14,-,-,TRBJ2-5,TGTGCCAGCAGTTCCGGAGGCTTTCAAGAGACCCAGTACTTC,CASSSGGFQETQYF
TRBV10-3,14,once,-,TRBJ2-2,TGTGCCATCAGTGTCGCAATCGGGCCCGGGGAGCTGTTTTTT,CAISVAIGPGELFF
TRBV7-2,16,-,-,TRBJ1-2,TGTGCCAGCAGCAAGAGGACAGCGAACTATGACGGTGGCTACACCTTC,CASSKRTANYDGGYTF
TRBV12-3/TRBV12-4,12,-,-,TRBJ1-5,TGTGCCAGCAGCCACCTTCGTCAGCCCCAGCATTTT,CASSHLRQPQHF
TRBV20-1,14,-,TRBD1,TRBJ2-2,TGCAGTGCTAGACGGGACAGGTACACCGGGGAGCTGTTTTTT,CSARRDRYTGELFF
TRBV5-4,13,few,-,TRBJ2-3,TGTGCCAGCAGCTCAAGGGGCGTAGATACGCAGTATTTT,CASSSRGVDTQYF
TRBV12-3/TRBV12-4,17,-,TRBD2,TRBJ2-2,TGTGCCAGCAGCTCCCATGGTAGCGGGGCCCACACCGGGGAGCTGTTTTTT,CASSSHGSGAHTGELFF
TRBV7-4,14,-,-,TRBJ2-5,TGTGCCAGCAGCCCTGGGTCGAGGCAAGAGACCCAGTACTTC,CASSPGSRQETQYF
TRBV2,16,-,TRBD1,TRBJ1-5,TGTGCCAGCAGTGAATGGAGGACAGGTGGGGATCAGCCCCAGCATTTT,CASSEWRTGGDQPQHF
TRBV28,14,-,-,TRBJ1-3,TGTGCCAGCAGTTTATTTCACTCTGGAAACACCATATATTTT,CASSLFHSGNTIYF
TRBV6-2/TRBV6-3,15,-,TRBD2,TRBJ2-1,TGTGCCAGCAGGAAACTAGCGGGAGGAATCAATGAGCAGTTCTTC,CASRKLAGGINEQFF
TRBV7-2,13,-,TRBD2,TRBJ2-7,TGTGCCAGCAGCTTTGCGGGAGGGCTCGAGCAGTACTTC,CASSFAGGLEQYF
TRBV7-2,17,few,TRBD2,TRBJ2-1,TGTGCCAGCAGCTTACTCCCTAGCGGTCCTCCCTACAATGAGCAGTTCTTC,CASSLLPSGPPYNEQFF
TRBV6-6,13,few,-,TRBJ2-5,TGTGCCAGCATACCGGGACTGGGTTTAGCCCAGTACTTC,CASIPGLGLAQYF
TRBV4-3,18,-,TRBD1,TRBJ2-3,TGCGCCAGCAGCCAAGCCCCCCAGGGGGTACTACCTACAGATACGCAGTATTTT,CASSQAPQGVLPTDTQYF
TRBV4-1,16,-,-,TRBJ2-5,TGCGCCAGCAGCCAAGATGGATACGAGAACGGAAAGACCCAGTACTTC,CASSQDGYENGKTQYF
TRBV7-9,12,few,TRBD1,TRBJ1-1,TGTGCCAGCAGCCGACAGGGATATGGAGCTTTCTTT,CASSRQGYGAFF
TRBV20-1,15,once,TRBD1,TRBJ1-3,TGCAGTGCCAAGCCGACAGGGGGCATTGGAAACACCATATATTTT,CSAKPTGGIGNTIYF